These 4 T cell receptor beta chains originate from one sample sequenced in a study of beta chain features in type 1 diabetes. The antigens for these receptors are not known. Broader study findings: Across all four CD4+ subsets, people with type 1 diabetes showed modestly shorter TCRB CDR3s.

Every isolated RNA sample was fully reverse transcribed, so sequencing captured expressed TCRB transcripts. The assay was immunoSEQ multiplex PCR, and TCRdb's table has in-frame clones only and misses some. The sample lists approximately 250,000 clones, 16% occurring once. Sequenced input: naive CD4+ T cells from blood. These receptors all come from a man aged 30-40 years with type 1 diabetes.

The chain combines TRBV11-2 with TRBJ1-1; 10 nucleotides line up with TRBD1. The V gene end was trimmed by 5 bases and the J gene end by 0 bases; junction bases not matched to a gene: 6. The germline gives CDR1 SGHAT, CDR2 FQNNGV. The CDR3 runs to 16 residues. CDR3 amino acids: CASSPWTGGMNTEAFF. The CDR3 region has the DNA TGTGCCAGCAGCCCTTGGACAGGGGGAATGAACACTGAAGCTTTCTTT.

The chain recombines TRBV5-1 with TRBJ2-5, with 11 bases identical to TRBD2. V gave up 4 bases and J gave up 10 bases; unmatched junction bases: 12. Germline CDR1 and CDR2: SGHRS and YFSETQ. This CDR3 spans 15 amino acids. CDR3 sequence reads: CASSQLVLAGEGQYF. The DNA of the CDR3 is TGCGCCAGCAGCCAATTGGTACTAGCGGGAGAGGGCCAGTACTTC.

The chain recombines TRBV18 with TRBJ2-3; no firm D call. This CDR3 contains 14 residues. V was shortened by 0 bases and J by 3 bases, with 7 bases between the two germline ends. Per germline, CDR1 KGHSH and CDR2 LQKENI. The CDR3 coding sequence is TGTGCCAGCTCACCACCGGGAAGGACAGATACGCAGTATTTT. This sequence encodes CASSPPGRTDTQYF.

The chain joins TRBV7-2 to TRBJ2-7; weak D call: TRBD2 (6 bases). V dropped 0 bases and J dropped 7 bases, with 16 bases sitting between them. This CDR3 spans 15 amino acids. Looked up from germline, CDR1 is SGHTA and CDR2 is FQGNSA. The CDR3 reads CASSLAAGTQGEQYF. The DNA of the CDR3 is TGTGCCAGCAGCTTAGCGGCGGGGACCCAAGGAGAGCAGTACTTC.